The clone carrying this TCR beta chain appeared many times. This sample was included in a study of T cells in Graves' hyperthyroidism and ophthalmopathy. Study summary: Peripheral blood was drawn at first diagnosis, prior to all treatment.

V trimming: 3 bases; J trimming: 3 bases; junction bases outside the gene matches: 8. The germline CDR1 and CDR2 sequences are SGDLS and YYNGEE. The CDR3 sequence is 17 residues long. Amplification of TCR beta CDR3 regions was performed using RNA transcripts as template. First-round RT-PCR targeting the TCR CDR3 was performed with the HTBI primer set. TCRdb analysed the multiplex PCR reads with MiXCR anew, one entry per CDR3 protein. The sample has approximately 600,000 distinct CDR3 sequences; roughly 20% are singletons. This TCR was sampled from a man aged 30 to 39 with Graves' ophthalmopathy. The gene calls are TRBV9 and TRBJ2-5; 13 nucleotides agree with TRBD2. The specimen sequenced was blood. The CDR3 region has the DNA TGTGCCAGCAGCGCCCACCCGGGACTAGCGGGAAAAGAGACCCAGTACTTC. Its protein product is CASSAHPGLAGKETQYF.